These 20 T cell receptor beta chains originate from one sample sequenced in a study of blood T cell repertoires in COVID-19. Method: immunoSEQ multiplex PCR; TCRdb's copy keeps in-frame clones and lacks some. This table has approximately 200,000 clones, 75% to 90% appearing once. The specimen was PBMCs or T cells enriched from blood (not recorded which). The source of these receptors is a woman in her 30s who had been exposed to COVID-19.

This chain links TRBV5-6 with TRBJ2-7; TRBD1 matches at 7 bases. V gave up 4 bases and J gave up 3 bases; unmatched junction bases: 13. Germline V gene data show CDR1 as SGHDT and CDR2 as YYEEEE. This CDR3 region has 16 residues. The DNA of the CDR3 is TGTGCCAGCAGCCTATCACTTGGACAGGTGAACTACGAGCAGTACTTC. Amino acids: CASSLSLGQVNYEQYF.

This rearrangement joins TRBV6-2 or TRBV6-3 to TRBJ2-5; 7 bases agree with TRBD1. Germline V lookup: CDR1 MNHEY, CDR2 SVGEGT. After removal of 0 bases from V and 5 bases from J, the junction contained 3 bases not matched to a gene. This CDR3 comprises 14 residues. CDR3 DNA: TGTGCCAGCAGTTACTCCGGGACAGCGGAGACCCAGTACTTC. Translating it yields CASSYSGTAETQYF.

The genes are TRBV2 and TRBJ2-4, with D possibly TRBD2 on 5 matching bases. Germline-derived CDR1 and CDR2 are SNHLY and FYNNEI. CDR3 length: 15 residues. Trimming shortened V by 2 bases and J by 4 bases, and 12 bases separated the two germline ends. Here the CDR3 DNA reads TGTGCCAGCAGTGAAATGTCGGGGTGGAAAAACATTCAGTACTTC. This codes for CASSEMSGWKNIQYF.

The J gene is TRBJ1-2, the V gene TRBV19; TRBD1 might be the D (5 bases). The CDR3 has 14 residues. Deletions cut 6 bases from V and 4 bases from J, with 15 bases between. Per germline, CDR1 LNHDA and CDR2 SQIVND (reference sequence). The CDR3 bases are TGTGCCAGTAGACTCTCCCGGGGGACCTATGGCTACACCTTC. Its protein product is CASRLSRGTYGYTF.

This sequence joins TRBV19 and TRBJ1-4; 9 bases match TRBD1. V dropped 7 bases and J dropped 8; count of bases not matched to a gene: 8. This CDR3 is built from 14 residues. Germline CDR1 and CDR2: LNHDA and SQIVND (reference sequence). CDR3 sequence: CASTQGQGREKLFF. CDR3 nucleotide sequence: TGTGCCAGTACCCAGGGACAGGGACGGGAAAAACTGTTTTTT.

The chain joins TRBV2 to TRBJ2-1; the D is unclear. The CDR3 is made up of 13 amino acids. Per germline, CDR1 SNHLY and CDR2 FYNNEI. The V gene lost 4 bases and the J gene lost 4 bases, with 8 bases spanning the gap. The CDR3 DNA reads TGTGCCAGCAGTGTAGACGGGTACAATGAGCAGTTCTTC. This gives the protein CASSVDGYNEQFF.

The chain recombines TRBV7-9 with TRBJ2-2; TRBD1 agrees at 7 bases. The V gene end was trimmed by 4 bases and the J gene end by 3 bases; junction bases not matched to a gene: 2. The length of the CDR3 is 14 residues. Germline lookup yields CDR1 SEHNR and CDR2 FQNEAQ (reference sequence). The CDR3 reads CASSYTGDTGELFF. The CDR3 region has the DNA TGTGCCAGCAGCTACACAGGGGACACCGGGGAGCTGTTTTTT.

J is TRBJ2-3 and V is TRBV7-6, with 9 bases identical to TRBD1. The V gene end was trimmed by 5 bases and the J gene end by 0 bases; junction bases not matched to a gene: 6. The CDR3 covers 16 residues. Germline assignment: CDR1 SGHVS and CDR2 FNYEAQ. For the CDR3, the DNA is TGTGCCAGCAGCCCAGAGACAGGGGGAAGCACAGATACGCAGTATTTT. Amino acid sequence: CASSPETGGSTDTQYF. Together with reference TRBV7-6 and TRBJ2-3, the CDR3 gives the full variable domain: GAGVSQSPRYKVTKRGQDVALRCDPISGHVSLYWYRQALGQGPEFLTYFNYEAQQDKSGLPNDRFSAERPEGSISTLTIQRTEQRDSAMYRCASSPETGGSTDTQYFGPGTRLTVL.

V usage is TRBV1 and J usage is TRBJ1-5. TRBV1 is listed as a pseudogene. The CDR3 consists of 19 residues. The CDR3 protein is CTSSQDLTGRGGDNQPQHF. For the CDR3, the DNA is TGCACCAGCAGCCAAGATCTGACAGGTCGAGGGGGGGACAATCAGCCCCAGCATTTT.

The chain is built from TRBV7-2 and TRBJ2-1, with a weak D call TRBD2 (6 bases). This CDR3 region has 17 residues. With 0 bases removed from V and 8 bases from J, the gap between germline ends came to 20 bases. From germline, CDR1 is SGHTA and CDR2 FQGNSA. CDR3 amino acids: CASSLALGSGGWDEQFF. CDR3 DNA: TGTGCCAGCAGCTTAGCGCTCGGTAGCGGTGGATGGGATGAGCAGTTCTTC.

The genes are TRBV7-2 and TRBJ2-2; TRBD1 matches at 10 bases. The germline CDR1 and CDR2 sequences are SGHTA and FQGNSA. The CDR3 is made up of 14 amino acids. The junction had 5 bases not matched to a gene; V was cut back by 6 bases and J by 7 bases. As DNA, the CDR3 is TGTGCCAGCAGAAGGGACAGGGGCGACGGGGAGCTGTTTTTT. This codes for CASRRDRGDGELFF.

This clone appeared a single time. The same CDR3 can be traced to other DNA sequences in this sample. The genes are TRBV2 and TRBJ2-5; no firm D call. V was cut by 7 bases and J by 2 bases, with 11 bases left in between. Germline CDR1 SNHLY, CDR2 FYNNEI. This CDR3 comprises 13 residues. The CDR3 DNA reads TGTGCCAGCACCTTGGCCCCACAAGAGACCCAGTACTTC. Translation: CASTLAPQETQYF.

The CDR3 nucleotides are TGTGCCAGCAGCCTAAATGAAAAACTGTTTTTT. Translating it yields CASSLNEKLFF. V is TRBV5-5 and J is TRBJ1-4; D not certain. The CDR3 totals 11 residues. CDR1 is SGHKS, CDR2 YYEKEE, per germline (reference sequence). Trimming stripped 4 bases from V and 5 bases from J, with 3 bases between. Using reference TRBV5-5 and TRBJ1-4 for the parts outside the CDR3, the full variable domain is DAGVTQSPTHLIKTRGQQVTLRCSPISGHKSVSWYQQVLGQGPQFIFQYYEKEERGRGNFPDRFSARQFPNYSSELNVNALLLGDSALYLCASSLNEKLFFGSGTQLSVL.

This chain connects TRBV5-1 to TRBJ2-5; 10 bases line up with TRBD1. This CDR3 has 18 residues. CDR1 SGHRS and CDR2 YFSETQ come from the germline V gene. The V and J ends lost 0 bases and 5 bases, in that order; junction bases with no gene match: 13. The CDR3 DNA follows: TGCGCCAGCAGCTTGGATTTTATCGGACAGGGGGATCGCGAGACCCAGTACTTC. It codes for CASSLDFIGQGDRETQYF.

This clone was counted between two and nine times. The chain links TRBV30 to TRBJ1-4; D is unresolved. V was cut by 3 bases and J by 10 bases, with 18 bases left in between. Germline values: CDR1 GTSNPN, CDR2 SVGIG (reference sequence). This CDR3 spans 14 amino acids. This CDR3 reads CAWSPRKPVGKLFF. The CDR3 bases are TGTGCCTGGAGCCCCCGAAAACCGGTCGGAAAACTGTTTTTT.

This clone showed up just once. The rearrangement links TRBV4-2 to TRBJ1-1, with a weak D call TRBD1 (5 bases). CDR1 is LGHNA and CDR2 is YNFKEQ in the germline V gene. CDR3 size: 17 residues. Trimming cost V 1 base and J 4 bases, with 19 bases left between them. In nucleotides, the CDR3 is TGTGCCAGCAGCCAAGGATTAGTGTCAGGGTGGTCCACTGAAGCTTTCTTT. It yields the protein CASSQGLVSGWSTEAFF.

The chain couples TRBV5-6 to TRBJ2-1; 7 bases match TRBD1. Germline values: CDR1 SGHDT, CDR2 YYEEEE. The CDR3 sequence is 16 residues long. The ends lost 4 bases at V and 0 bases at J; junction bases unmatched: 7. CDR3 protein: CASSRRQGTSYNEQFF. In DNA, the CDR3 is TGTGCCAGCAGCCGCCGACAGGGAACCTCCTACAATGAGCAGTTCTTC.

The CDR3 coding sequence is TGTGCCAGCGTACCCCAGGGGGCCCCTTACGAGCAGTACTTC. Translation: CASVPQGAPYEQYF. The genes are TRBV28 and TRBJ2-7; 8 bases line up with TRBD1. The V gene end was trimmed by 8 bases and the J gene end by 4 bases; junction bases not matched to a gene: 10. The CDR3 loop spans 14 amino acids. The germline V gene has CDR1 MDHEN and CDR2 SYDVKM.

The gene calls are TRBV19 and TRBJ1-3; D might be TRBD1 (5 bases). Trimming took 3 bases from V and 2 from J, leaving 14 bases between them. CDR1 is LNHDA, CDR2 SQIVND, per germline (reference sequence). This CDR3 spans 16 amino acids. The CDR3 reads CASSILGGTPGNTIYF. CDR3 in DNA: TGTGCCAGTAGTATCCTTGGCGGGACGCCTGGAAACACCATATATTTT.

Only one count was recorded for this clone. The rearrangement uses TRBV5-1 and TRBJ1-2, with 10 bases that match TRBD1. Germline CDR1 reads SGHRS; CDR2 reads YFSETQ. Trimming took 4 bases from V and 8 from J; bases not matched to a gene: 11. CDR3 size: 15 residues. The DNA of the CDR3 is TGCGCCAGCAGCCTAGGTGGGACAGGGGAGGGCGGCTACACCTTC. Amino acid sequence: CASSLGGTGEGGYTF.